Below are 27 T cell receptor beta chains sequenced from a single sample in a study of T cells in tuberculosis. The time point: new active TB diagnosis, blood taken before or within 7 days of starting treatment. Clones were read by immunoSEQ multiplex PCR, and TCRdb kept only the in-frame ones, dropping some. The data contain tens of thousands of clones, approximately 94% of them singletons. Sequenced here: PBMCs, sampled at tuberculosis diagnosis. The receptors were sampled from an adult with tuberculosis.

V gene TRBV27 combines with J gene TRBJ1-5, with no clear D. The germline CDR1 and CDR2 sequences are MNHEY and SMNVEV (reference sequence). V shed 1 base and J shed 5 bases, with 15 bases lying between them. The CDR3 is made up of 16 amino acids. CDR3 DNA: TGTGCCAGCAGTTTATATATGGGGTTGCGGGATCAGCCCCAGCATTTT. Encoded protein: CASSLYMGLRDQPQHF.

The CDR3 nucleotides are TGTGCCAGCTCACCGGGGAGGGGTTTTCATAATTCACCCCTCCACTTT. Its translation is CASSPGRGFHNSPLHF. The chain combines TRBV18 with TRBJ1-6; possible D gene TRBD1, 5 bases. The CDR3 spans 16 residues. Germline V lookup: CDR1 KGHSH, CDR2 LQKENI. V was trimmed by 3 bases and J by 5 bases, leaving 14 bases between them.

The chain joins TRBV5-1 to TRBJ2-7; TRBD1 is a possible D gene (6 bases). Looked up from germline, CDR1 is SGHRS and CDR2 is YFSETQ. Trimming pared 6 bases from V and 6 bases from J, leaving 10 bases between. The CDR3 spans 11 residues. CDR3 residues: CASKGQFEQYF. CDR3 DNA sequence: TGCGCCAGCAAAGGACAGTTCGAGCAGTACTTC.

The table lists this clone with a count of one. This sequence joins TRBV5-1 and TRBJ1-2; the D gene is possibly TRBD1 (5 bases). V shed 4 bases and J shed 5 bases, with 12 bases lying between them. CDR1 is SGHRS, CDR2 YFSETQ, per germline. The CDR3 runs to 13 residues. CDR3 protein: CASSPDMVYGYTF. The CDR3 coding sequence is TGCGCCAGCAGCCCGGACATGGTTTATGGCTACACCTTC. Full variable domain (outside the CDR3, taken from reference TRBV5-1 and TRBJ1-2): KAGVTQTPRYLIKTRGQQVTLSCSPISGHRSVSWYQQTPGQGLQFLFEYFSETQRNKGNFPGRFSGRQFSNSRSEMNVSTLELGDSALYLCASSPDMVYGYTFGSGTRLTVV.

V gene TRBV27 combines with J gene TRBJ2-3; perhaps TRBD2 as D (5 bases). The CDR3 consists of 15 residues. From germline, CDR1 is MNHEY and CDR2 SMNVEV (reference sequence). With 6 bases removed from V and 2 bases from J, the gap between germline ends came to 15 bases. The DNA of the CDR3 is TGTGCCAGCAGCCCAACGGGGAGATACACAGATACGCAGTATTTT. It is translated as CASSPTGRYTDTQYF.

This chain connects TRBV25-1 to TRBJ2-3, with TRBD1 matching over 7 bases. This CDR3 has 16 residues. The V and J ends lost 1 base and 2 bases, in that order; junction bases with no gene match: 6. CDR1 is MGHDK, CDR2 SYGVNS, per germline. This CDR3 reads CASSEWGTEHTDTQYF. The CDR3 coding sequence is TGTGCCAGCAGTGAATGGGGGACAGAGCACACAGATACGCAGTATTTT.

The CDR3 loop reads CASSLWRQGKGNTIYF. CDR3 coding DNA: TGTGCCAGCAGCCTATGGCGACAGGGGAAGGGAAACACCATATATTTT. V and J are TRBV7-2 and TRBJ1-3, with 8 bases matching TRBD1. Trimming removed 5 bases from V and 4 bases from J; junction bases left unmatched: 10. Germline assignment: CDR1 SGHTA and CDR2 FQGNSA. The CDR3 length is 16 residues.

The chain has TRBV5-6 and TRBJ2-2; 9 bases map to TRBD1. The CDR3 runs to 16 residues. J lost 7 bases, V lost 4 bases, and 11 bases had no gene match. Germline assignment: CDR1 SGHDT and CDR2 YYEEEE. CDR3 residues: CASSKGQGKFGGELFF. The CDR3 coding sequence is TGTGCCAGCAGCAAGGGACAGGGAAAGTTTGGCGGGGAGCTGTTTTTT.

The chain uses TRBV27 and TRBJ2-3; no definite D call. The V end lost 1 base, the J end lost 0 bases, and 11 bases lay between the germline ends. Germline V gives CDR1 MNHEY, CDR2 SMNVEV (reference sequence). The CDR3 contains 16 residues. Written as DNA, the CDR3 is TGTGCCAGCAGTTTATATCCCCGGAGAAGCACAGATACGCAGTATTTT. Amino acid sequence: CASSLYPRRSTDTQYF.

V gene TRBV5-1 combines with J gene TRBJ2-1; TRBD2 agrees at 13 bases. The CDR3 length is 16 residues. V lost 4 bases, J lost 8 bases, and 9 bases stayed unmatched. CDR1 SGHRS and CDR2 YFSETQ come from the germline V gene. CDR3 coding DNA: TGCGCCAGCAGCCCCCGGACTAGCGGGGGATTCGATGAGCAGTTCTTC. Its translation is CASSPRTSGGFDEQFF.

The chain uses TRBV15 and TRBJ2-2, with a possible D match to TRBD2 (6 bases). This CDR3 has 14 residues. The V end lost 1 base, the J end lost 5 bases, and 8 bases lay between the germline ends. Germline CDR1 LNHNV, CDR2 YYDKDF (reference sequence). The CDR3 spells CATSRGRGTGELFF. The DNA for the CDR3 is TGTGCCACCAGCAGAGGACGGGGGACCGGGGAGCTGTTTTTT.

The chain links TRBV27 to TRBJ2-5, with 8 bases aligning to TRBD2. Germline-derived CDR1 and CDR2 are MNHEY and SMNVEV (reference sequence). This CDR3 contains 15 residues. The V gene end was trimmed by 2 bases and the J gene end by 7 bases; junction bases not matched to a gene: 9. CDR3 bases: TGTGCCAGCAGTTTAGAGCGGGGGATCAGGGGGACCCAGTACTTC. It translates to CASSLERGIRGTQYF.

The chain has TRBV4-1 and TRBJ1-4, with D uncertain. The germline V gene encodes CDR1 MGHRA and CDR2 YSYEKL. The CDR3 consists of 13 residues. V was pared by 2 bases and J by 8 bases, with 9 bases between. The chain's CDR3 is CASSQQVLEKLFF. CDR3 bases: TGCGCCAGCAGCCAACAGGTGTTAGAAAAACTGTTTTTT.

J is TRBJ1-2 and V is TRBV7-2; D might be TRBD1 (5 bases). The CDR3 totals 17 residues. Deletions cut 2 bases from V and 0 bases from J, with 16 bases between. The germline V gene encodes CDR1 SGHTA and CDR2 FQGNSA. CDR3 region: CASSLLAGVRANYGYTF. In DNA form, the CDR3 reads TGTGCCAGCAGCTTATTGGCGGGGGTAAGAGCTAACTATGGCTACACCTTC.

CDR3 protein: CASRAGTESTGELFF. CDR3 bases: TGTGCCAGCAGAGCTGGGACAGAGAGCACCGGGGAGCTGTTTTTT. The V and J genes are TRBV2 and TRBJ2-2, with 7 bases fitting TRBD1. Per the germline V gene, CDR1 is SNHLY and CDR2 is FYNNEI. The CDR3 is 15 amino acids. J gave up 4 bases and V 6 bases, and 8 bases lay outside the gene matches.

The J gene is TRBJ2-5, the V gene TRBV5-1; 9 positions match TRBD2. Trimming cost V 8 bases and J 2 bases; bases outside gene matches: 10. CDR3 size: 15 residues. The germline V gene has CDR1 SGHRS and CDR2 YFSETQ. CDR3 region: CASRKTSGLQETQYF. CDR3 nucleotides: TGCGCCAGTCGAAAGACTAGCGGTTTACAAGAGACCCAGTACTTC. The variable domain in full, with the rest retrieved from reference TRBV5-1 and TRBJ2-5, is KAGVTQTPRYLIKTRGQQVTLSCSPISGHRSVSWYQQTPGQGLQFLFEYFSETQRNKGNFPGRFSGRQFSNSRSEMNVSTLELGDSALYLCASRKTSGLQETQYFGPGTRLLVL.

J is TRBJ2-2 and V is TRBV7-9; 7 nucleotides match TRBD2. Germline CDR1 reads SEHNR; CDR2 reads FQNEAQ (reference sequence). The CDR3 is made up of 15 amino acids. With 6 bases clipped from V and 3 bases from J, the junction kept 7 bases outside the gene matches. CDR3 region: CASSYGGLDTGELFF. In nucleotides, the CDR3 is TGTGCCAGCAGTTACGGGGGGTTGGACACCGGGGAGCTGTTTTTT.

The chain combines TRBV7-2 with TRBJ1-4, with TRBD1 matching over 7 bases. There are 15 residues in the CDR3. Germline CDR1 is SGHTA and CDR2 is FQGNSA. V trimming: 0 bases; J trimming: 5 bases; junction bases outside the gene matches: 3. The DNA of the CDR3 is TGTGCCAGCAGCTTAGCTAGGACAGGCAATGAAAAACTGTTTTTT. Translated: CASSLARTGNEKLFF.

V usage is TRBV4-1 and J usage is TRBJ2-2; the D gene is possibly TRBD1 (6 bases). This CDR3 region has 18 residues. From germline, CDR1 is MGHRA and CDR2 YSYEKL. V lost 4 bases, J lost 3 bases, and 21 bases lay in between. The CDR3 region is CASSLPPPRGSDTGELFF. The CDR3 coding sequence is TGCGCCAGCAGCCTTCCCCCTCCCAGGGGATCTGACACCGGGGAGCTGTTTTTT.

DNA of the CDR3: TGTGCCAGCTATCGTAGCGGGGTTCCCTCCGAGCAGTACTTC. This sequence encodes CASYRSGVPSEQYF. The chain joins TRBV2 to TRBJ2-7; 8 bases agree with TRBD2. There are 14 residues in the CDR3. After removal of 8 bases from V and 6 bases from J, the junction contained 12 bases not matched to a gene. Per the germline V gene, CDR1 is SNHLY and CDR2 is FYNNEI.

This chain joins TRBV7-9 and TRBJ2-7; 9 nucleotides match TRBD1. Germline V gene data show CDR1 as SEHNR and CDR2 as FQNEAQ (reference sequence). The CDR3 consists of 16 residues. V was clipped by 5 bases and J by 6 bases; unmatched bases: 14. The DNA for the CDR3 is TGTGCCAGCAGCAATGTAATTTGGGACAGGGAGGGCGAGCAGTACTTC. This sequence encodes CASSNVIWDREGEQYF.

This rearrangement joins TRBV6-1 to TRBJ1-2, with D perhaps matching TRBD1 (6 bases). The V gene's germline CDR1 is MNHNS and CDR2 SASEGT. This CDR3 has 15 residues. V lost 6 bases, J lost 2 bases, and 16 bases lay in between. The CDR3 DNA is TGTGCCAGCAGGAGGGGGGGATTTGAGAACTATGGCTACACCTTC. The encoded protein is CASRRGGFENYGYTF.

V and J are TRBV2 and TRBJ2-5; 7 bases are a match to TRBD1. Per the germline V gene, CDR1 is SNHLY and CDR2 is FYNNEI. V dropped 6 bases and J dropped 3; count of bases not matched to a gene: 16. This CDR3 is built from 17 residues. DNA for the CDR3: TGTGCCAGCAGAGGGACAGAGGACCCGAGAGCAAAAGAGACCCAGTACTTC. This sequence encodes CASRGTEDPRAKETQYF.

The chain has TRBV5-1 and TRBJ2-7; maybe TRBD2 (5 bases). The CDR3 consists of 15 residues. Germline lookup yields CDR1 SGHRS and CDR2 YFSETQ. V lost 3 bases to trimming and J lost 5 bases, with 18 bases between them. In DNA form, the CDR3 reads TGCGCCAGCAGCTCGGAGGTAGGGTTCGGAGACGAGCAGTACTTC. Its protein is CASSSEVGFGDEQYF. Looking up the rest from reference TRBV5-1 and TRBJ2-7 gives the full variable domain: KAGVTQTPRYLIKTRGQQVTLSCSPISGHRSVSWYQQTPGQGLQFLFEYFSETQRNKGNFPGRFSGRQFSNSRSEMNVSTLELGDSALYLCASSSEVGFGDEQYFGPGTRLTVT.

The V call is TRBV11-2, the J call TRBJ1-2; 8 nucleotides line up with TRBD1. The junction had 6 bases not matched to a gene; V was cut back by 1 base and J by 8 bases. This CDR3 is 14 amino acids long. CDR1 SGHAT and CDR2 FQNNGV come from the germline V gene. CDR3 residues: CASSLGGQVSGYTF. The DNA for the CDR3 is TGTGCCAGCAGCTTAGGGGGACAGGTGTCGGGCTACACCTTC.

The chain carries TRBV12-5 and TRBJ2-7; TRBD1 is a possible D gene (6 bases). V was pared by 0 bases and J by 1 base, with 16 bases between. The CDR3 consists of 17 residues. Germline-derived CDR1 and CDR2 are LGHNT and FRNRAP. CDR3: CASGLVLGRTDSYEQYF. CDR3 in DNA: TGTGCTAGTGGTTTGGTACTCGGTAGGACAGATTCCTACGAGCAGTACTTC.

This chain joins TRBV14 and TRBJ1-3; TRBD1 is a possible D gene (6 bases). The length of the CDR3 is 16 residues. The germline CDR1 and CDR2 sequences are SGHDN and FVKESK. Trimming took off 3 bases at V and 4 bases at J, with 16 bases between the two ends. The CDR3 coding sequence is TGTGCCAGCAGCCATTGGACCAGGGGATCGGGAAACACCATATATTTT. Residues: CASSHWTRGSGNTIYF.